The 30 T cell receptor beta chains below come from one sample, sequenced in a study of T cells in Graves' hyperthyroidism and ophthalmopathy. It was RNA transcripts that yielded the amplified TCR beta CDR3 regions. First-round RT-PCR targeting the TCR CDR3 was performed with the HTBI primer set. A single record per CDR3 protein comes from TCRdb applying MiXCR to the multiplex PCR reads. This table has more than 75,000 distinct CDR3 sequences, 51% appearing once. Material: blood. These receptors were obtained from a woman aged 40 to 49 with Graves' hyperthyroidism.

As to this clonotype: One end of the junction varies from germline; a read error may be responsible. The chain carries TRBV7-2 and TRBJ2-7; 7 bases are shared with TRBD2. This CDR3 region has 15 residues. Germline CDR1 reads SGHTA; CDR2 reads FQGNSA. The CDR3 sequence: CASSLAPLTGGRQYF. The CDR3, as DNA: TGCGCCAGCAGCTTGGCCCCGCTGACGGGAGGAAGGCAGTACTTC.

The rearrangement links TRBV7-3 to TRBJ2-5, with 8 bases fitting TRBD1. V dropped 3 bases and J dropped 1; count of bases not matched to a gene: 13. This CDR3 contains 18 residues. The V gene's germline CDR1 is SGHTA and CDR2 FQGTGA. CDR3 amino acids: CASSFVPRGLTGQETQYF. CDR3 DNA sequence: TGTGCCAGCAGCTTTGTCCCCAGGGGGCTGACCGGCCAAGAGACCCAGTACTTC.

The chain recombines TRBV20-1 with TRBJ1-2; 7 bases are a match to TRBD1. CDR1 and CDR2 (germline): DFQATT, SNEGSKA (reference sequence). V trimming: 6 bases; J trimming: 2 bases; junction bases outside the gene matches: 6. This CDR3 contains 13 residues. CDR3 region: CSAIVQGNYGYTF. In DNA, the CDR3 is TGCAGTGCCATCGTACAGGGGAACTATGGCTACACCTTC.

The chain couples TRBV2 to TRBJ1-4; D is unclear. In germline, CDR1 is SNHLY, CDR2 FYNNEI. This CDR3 spans 12 amino acids. V was clipped by 5 bases and J by 8 bases, with 9 bases between them. The CDR3 nucleotides read TGTGCCAGCAGTTTAGGGTCGGAAAAACTGTTTTTT. Translating gives CASSLGSEKLFF.

This clonotype was detected many times. J is TRBJ1-2 and V is TRBV14; TRBD1 is a possible D gene (6 bases). The CDR3 has 15 residues. Germline CDR1 and CDR2: SGHDN and FVKESK. V lost 6 bases and J 0 bases, leaving 14 bases between the germline ends. CDR3 loop: CASRRSTGSNYGYTF. CDR3 bases: TGTGCCAGCAGACGATCGACAGGCTCTAACTATGGCTACACCTTC.

The CDR3 bases are TGTGCCAGCAGCTTAGGGGCTAGCGGGGTCTCCTACGAGCAGTACTTC. Protein sequence: CASSLGASGVSYEQYF. V and J are TRBV7-6 and TRBJ2-7; TRBD2 matches at 9 bases. V lost 1 base, J lost 0 bases, and 4 bases stayed unmatched. The CDR3 is 16 residues long. The V gene's germline CDR1 is SGHVS and CDR2 FNYEAQ.

The table lists this clonotype with many counts. The CDR3, as DNA: TGCAGTGCTCCCCGGGTGGAATTAGGCTACACCTTC. This sequence encodes CSAPRVELGYTF. This sequence joins TRBV20-1 and TRBJ1-2; D unresolved. Per the germline V gene, CDR1 is DFQATT and CDR2 is SNEGSKA (reference sequence). V was pared by 5 bases and J by 8 bases, with 15 bases between. This CDR3 region has 12 residues.

This clonotype has only a few counts. The conserved phenylalanine or tryptophan normally closing the CDR3 is absent here, so this likely arose from a read error. The limits of the CDR3 on the DNA are not certain, so only TCRdb's listed CDR3 is given. The genes are TRBV11-2 and TRBJ1-2; the DNA was not compared with TRBD1, the D call given in the table. The length of the CDR3 is 11 amino acids, counting both ends. CDR1 and CDR2 (germline): SGHAT, FQNNGV. CDR3 in amino acids: CASSVLGGYAY.

This clonotype was seen at least ten times. The V gene is TRBV20-1, the J gene TRBJ1-2, with 7 bases lining up with TRBD1. Unmatched junction bases numbered 9, after V lost 1 base and J lost 7 bases. CDR1 is DFQATT and CDR2 is SNEGSKA in the germline V gene (reference sequence). The CDR3 consists of 14 residues. CDR3 sequence: CSARVPQGGGGYTF. CDR3 DNA: TGCAGTGCTAGAGTACCCCAGGGGGGGGGTGGCTACACCTTC.

This clonotype has at least ten counts. This chain uses TRBV5-1 with TRBJ2-2; TRBD2 matches 9 bases. Germline trimming cut 0 bases from V and 4 bases from J; bases unmatched to any gene: 7. Germline CDR1 is SGHRS and CDR2 is YFSETQ. The CDR3 consists of 17 residues. CDR3 bases: TGCGCCAGCAGCTTGGACGCGGGAGGGCCGGGCACCGGGGAGCTGTTTTTT. Its translation: CASSLDAGGPGTGELFF.

The chain combines TRBV24-1 with TRBJ2-5; 9 nucleotides match TRBD1. With V trimmed by 4 bases and J by 5 bases, 1 base remained unmatched. The CDR3 is made up of 13 amino acids. CDR1 KGHDR and CDR2 SFDVKD come from the germline V gene. CDR3 bases: TGTGCCACCAGTGACGGGACAGGGGAGACCCAGTACTTC. Encoded protein: CATSDGTGETQYF.

This clonotype occurred many times. The gene calls are TRBV5-1 and TRBJ1-1, with D maybe TRBD1 (5 bases). The germline gives CDR1 SGHRS, CDR2 YFSETQ. The CDR3 spans 15 residues. Trimming removed 4 bases from V and 4 bases from J, with 17 bases in between. CDR3 in amino acids: CASSAMRGGSTEAFF. CDR3 bases: TGCGCCAGCAGCGCGATGAGGGGAGGGAGCACTGAAGCTTTCTTT.

In its sample, this clonotype was seen once. V gene TRBV29-1 combines with J gene TRBJ2-5; 8 bases agree with TRBD1. The CDR3 spans 11 residues. Germline CDR1 is SQVTM and CDR2 is ANQGSEA. V was clipped by 7 bases and J by 6 bases; unmatched bases: 4. The CDR3 reads CSGRDRQTQYF. The CDR3 DNA reads as TGCAGCGGACGGGACAGGCAGACCCAGTACTTC.

The chain uses TRBV29-1 and TRBJ1-1, with TRBD1 matching 8 bases. Germline loops: CDR1 SQVTM, CDR2 ANQGSEA. The CDR3 extends over 14 amino acids. V trimming: 2 bases; J trimming: 1 base; junction bases outside the gene matches: 3. CDR3 nucleotides: TGCAGCGTTGAACGGGACAGGAGGAACACTGAAGCTTTCTTT. Its protein is CSVERDRRNTEAFF.

This clonotype was counted only a few times. The chain is built from TRBV7-9 and TRBJ1-1; TRBD1 is a possible D gene (5 bases). CDR3 length: 12 amino acids. The V end lost 8 bases, the J end lost 6 bases, and 13 bases lay between the germline ends. CDR1 is SEHNR, CDR2 FQNEAQ, per germline (reference sequence). The DNA of the CDR3 is TGTGCCAGCTCACCGGGACTGGCTGAAGCTTTCTTT. Amino acids: CASSPGLAEAFF.

The rearrangement links TRBV15 to TRBJ2-5; D is undetermined. Germline CDR1 is LNHNV and CDR2 is YYDKDF (reference sequence). There are 13 residues in the CDR3. Trimming removed 4 bases at V and 5 bases at J, with 11 bases between. CDR3 DNA sequence: TGTGCCACCAGCACCCAGATGGGGGAGACCCAGTACTTC. Amino acids: CATSTQMGETQYF.

With respect to this clonotype: At one of its ends the junction is not consistent with the germline gene, which may arise from a read error. The genes are TRBV2 and TRBJ1-4; 8 nucleotides agree with TRBD1. The germline CDR1 and CDR2 sequences are SNHLY and FYNNEI. This CDR3 has 13 amino acids. CDR3: CASSEDREEKLVF. As DNA, the CDR3 is TGTGCCAGCAGCGAGGACAGGGAGGAAAAACTGGTTTTT.

The chain is built from TRBV7-2 and TRBJ1-4; weak D call: TRBD1 (6 bases). Trimming removed 4 bases at V and 8 bases at J, with 20 bases between. This CDR3 is 16 amino acids long. CDR1 SGHTA and CDR2 FQGNSA come from the germline V gene. The CDR3 is CASSSSGAQRGEKLFF. CDR3 nucleotides: TGTGCCAGCAGCTCCTCGGGGGCACAACGGGGAGAAAAACTGTTTTTT.

Concerning this clonotype itself: At one end, the junction sequence differs from germline, possibly due to a read error. CDR3 nucleotide sequence: TGTGCCAGCAGTGTAGCAGGGAGAAGCACTGAAGCTTTCTTC. Residues: CASSVAGRSTEAFF. The chain recombines TRBV2 with TRBJ1-1; the D gene is possibly TRBD1 (5 bases). CDR1 and CDR2 (germline): SNHLY, FYNNEI. CDR3 length: 14 residues.

This clonotype was seen repeatedly, ten times or more. The CDR3 region has the DNA TGCGCCAGCAGCTTGGCCGTCAAGCCCTACGAGCAGTACTTC. As protein: CASSLAVKPYEQYF. V and J are TRBV5-1 and TRBJ2-7; D is ambiguous. The CDR3 covers 14 residues. Germline V gives CDR1 SGHRS, CDR2 YFSETQ. Trimming cost V 0 bases and J 2 bases, with 9 bases left between them. The full variable domain, in which reference TRBV5-1 and TRBJ2-7 provide the parts outside the CDR3, is KAGVTQTPRYLIKTRGQQVTLSCSPISGHRSVSWYQQTPGQGLQFLFEYFSETQRNKGNFPGRFSGRQFSNSRSEMNVSTLELGDSALYLCASSLAVKPYEQYFGPGTRLTVT.

This clonotype came up many times. V is TRBV15 and J is TRBJ2-7; D remains ambiguous. The CDR3 contains 14 residues. V dropped 0 bases and J dropped 0 bases, with 6 bases sitting between them. Germline CDR1 LNHNV, CDR2 YYDKDF (reference sequence). CDR3: CATSRDRASYEQYF. DNA of the CDR3: TGTGCCACCAGCAGAGATCGGGCCTCCTACGAGCAGTACTTC.

About this clonotype itself: One base away lies a much larger clone, so this may be a sequencing read error. The J gene is TRBJ2-7, the V gene TRBV5-5, with 10 bases fitting TRBD1. The CDR3 totals 15 residues. The germline V gene encodes CDR1 SGHKS and CDR2 YYEKEE (reference sequence). J was trimmed by 3 bases and V by 4 bases; bases with no gene match: 7. The CDR3 coding sequence is TGTGCCAGCAGCCCTCCCGGGACAGGGGACTACGAGCAGTACTTC. Amino acid sequence: CASSPPGTGDYEQYF.

Only a few counts were recorded for this clonotype. This likely comes from a read error, as the CDR3 has no conserved phenylalanine or tryptophan at its end. The rearrangement uses TRBV6-5 and TRBJ1-5, with D possibly TRBD1 on 6 matching bases. The germline V gene has CDR1 MNHEY and CDR2 SVGAGI. V was clipped by 6 bases and J by 7 bases, with 13 bases between them. The CDR3 length is 13 residues. CDR3 amino acids: CASRQGGRQPQHS. As DNA, the CDR3 is TGTGCCAGCAGACAAGGGGGGAGGCAGCCCCAGCATTCT.

The chain combines TRBV2 with TRBJ1-6; TRBD1 agrees at 7 bases. The germline CDR1 and CDR2 sequences are SNHLY and FYNNEI. The CDR3 is made up of 17 amino acids. Trimming cost V 6 bases and J 2 bases; bases outside gene matches: 10. The CDR3 coding sequence is TGTGCCAGCAGAGCCGGGACAGCGGACGCCTATAATTCACCCCTCCACTTT. Translated, it gives CASRAGTADAYNSPLHF.

The CDR3 DNA sequence: TGTGCCAGCAGACTCCGGACGCTGGACACTGAAGCTTTCTTT. It yields the protein CASRLRTLDTEAFF. The chain is built from TRBV7-9 and TRBJ1-1; D is undetermined. In germline, CDR1 is SEHNR, CDR2 FQNEAQ (reference sequence). Deletions cut 6 bases from V and 3 bases from J, with 14 bases between. CDR3 length: 14 amino acids.

The rearrangement links TRBV5-4 to TRBJ2-7, with D perhaps TRBD2 (6 bases). Looked up from germline, CDR1 is SGHNT and CDR2 is YYREEE (reference sequence). CDR3 length: 15 residues. V gave up 3 bases and J gave up 2 bases, with 15 bases separating them. CDR3 nucleotide sequence: TGTGCCAGCAGCTCCTCGGGACTCCACCCCTACGAGCAGTACTTC. It is translated as CASSSSGLHPYEQYF. Based on the CDR3 plus reference TRBV5-4 and TRBJ2-7, the full variable domain is ETGVTQSPTHLIKTRGQQVTLRCSSQSGHNTVSWYQQALGQGPQFIFQYYREEENGRGNFPPRFSGLQFPNYSSELNVNALELDDSALYLCASSSSGLHPYEQYFGPGTRLTVT.

This clonotype was detected many times. The chain uses TRBV7-2 and TRBJ2-2; D unresolved. With 4 bases removed from V and 9 bases from J, the gap between germline ends came to 9 bases. This CDR3 comprises 12 residues. Germline lookup yields CDR1 SGHTA and CDR2 FQGNSA. In DNA, the CDR3 is TGTGCCAGCAGCTCGGCCGGCAGGGAGCTGTTTTTT. Translating gives CASSSAGRELFF.

This clonotype is classed as medium-sized. The gene calls are TRBV29-1 and TRBJ2-7; D might be TRBD1 (6 bases). CDR3 size: 13 residues. In germline, CDR1 is SQVTM, CDR2 ANQGSEA. Between the trimmed V and J ends, which lost 3 bases and 1 base, there was a span of 10 bases. The CDR3 is CSVEYDRSYEQYF. CDR3 nucleotide sequence: TGCAGCGTTGAGTATGACAGGTCCTACGAGCAGTACTTC.

The chain combines TRBV29-1 with TRBJ1-2, with 10 bases aligning to TRBD1. The J segment lost 7 bases and the V segment lost 7 bases, leaving 9 bases of the junction unmatched. CDR1 is SQVTM, CDR2 ANQGSEA, per germline. The CDR3 totals 13 residues. This chain's CDR3 is CSGGQGSPIGYTF. The CDR3 DNA sequence: TGCAGCGGGGGACAGGGGTCTCCAATTGGCTACACCTTC. Together with reference TRBV29-1 and TRBJ1-2, the CDR3 gives the full variable domain: SAVISQKPSRDICQRGTSLTIQCQVDSQVTMMFWYRQQPGQSLTLIATANQGSEATYESGFVIDKFPISRPNLTFSTLTVSNMSPEDSSIYLCSGGQGSPIGYTFGSGTRLTVV.

In the case of this clonotype: This may arise from a read error, as a much more abundant clone is one base away. This chain links TRBV2 with TRBJ1-1; D gene ambiguous. Germline V CDR1 and CDR2: SNHLY, FYNNEI. This CDR3 comprises 14 residues. Between the trimmed V and J ends, which lost 4 bases and 10 bases, there was a span of 19 bases. The CDR3 spells CASSVDTGSYVAFF. CDR3 in DNA: TGTGCCAGCAGTGTTGACACTGGAAGCTATGTAGCTTTCTTT.